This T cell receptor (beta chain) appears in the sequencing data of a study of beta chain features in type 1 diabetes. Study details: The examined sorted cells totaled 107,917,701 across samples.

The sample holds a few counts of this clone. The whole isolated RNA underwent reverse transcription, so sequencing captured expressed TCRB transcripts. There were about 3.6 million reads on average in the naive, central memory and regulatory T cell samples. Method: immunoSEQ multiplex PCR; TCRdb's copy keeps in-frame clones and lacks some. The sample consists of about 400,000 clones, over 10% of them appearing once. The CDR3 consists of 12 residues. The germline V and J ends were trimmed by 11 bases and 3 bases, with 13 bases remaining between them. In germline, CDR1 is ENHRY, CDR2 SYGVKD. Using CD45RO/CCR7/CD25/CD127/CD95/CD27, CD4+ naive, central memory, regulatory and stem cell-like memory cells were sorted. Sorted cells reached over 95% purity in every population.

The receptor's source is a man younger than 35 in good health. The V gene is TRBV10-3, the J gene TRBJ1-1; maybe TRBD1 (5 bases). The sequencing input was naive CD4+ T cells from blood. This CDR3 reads CAAQGTDTEAFF. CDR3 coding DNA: TGTGCCGCCCAAGGGACTGACACTGAAGCTTTCTTT.